The T cell receptor beta chain under discussion was sequenced for a study of tumor and adjacent non-tumor tissue in lung cancer. The library came from three nested PCR rounds adapted from ARM-PCR protocols. TCRdb reprocessed the multiplex PCR reads via MiXCR and lists one record per CDR3 protein. Of about 76,000 distinct CDR3 sequences in the sample, nearly 70% are singletons; the top ten hold roughly 12%. There are 14 residues in the CDR3. V lost 5 bases, J lost 9 bases, and 17 bases lay in between. Germline CDR1 MNHEY, CDR2 SVGAGI. RNA was extracted from bulk tissue without any cell sorting. In regard to this clonotype: The CDR3 end shows no conserved phenylalanine or tryptophan, and so a read error is likely.

Sequenced: lung tumor tissue. The chain links TRBV6-5 to TRBJ2-1, with D perhaps TRBD2 (5 bases). This TCR was recovered from a woman aged 65 to 85 with non-small cell lung cancer. The CDR3 bases are TGTGCCAGCAGTCCCGCGCTGGGAGCCGGTGAGCAGTTCCTC. Its translation is CASSPALGAGEQFL.